Below, 8 T cell receptor beta chains from the same sample are listed, as sequenced in a study of early T cells in non-severe SARS-CoV-2 infection. MiXCR, run by TCRdb on the 5' RACE reads, gives a single entry per CDR3 protein. The sample lists over 60,000 distinct CDR3 sequences; 8.5% to 10% were seen once. Sample: whole blood. The receptors stem from an adult who was a healthcare worker with PCR-confirmed SARS-CoV-2 infection or an uninfected control (not recorded which).

At least ten counts were recorded for this clonotype. V usage is TRBV12-3 or TRBV12-4 and J usage is TRBJ1-1; 8 nucleotides match TRBD1. With V trimmed by 6 bases and J by 0 bases, 3 bases remained unmatched. This CDR3 spans 14 amino acids. CDR3 coding DNA: TGTGCCAGCAGGGACAGGGATTTGAACACTGAAGCTTTCTTT. Its protein is CASRDRDLNTEAFF.

This clonotype showed up just a few times. The chain uses TRBV13 and TRBJ1-1; TRBD1 aligns across 9 bases. CDR1 and CDR2 from the germline V gene are PRHDT and FYEKMQ (reference sequence). The CDR3 extends over 14 amino acids. Trimming cost V 5 bases and J 4 bases; bases outside gene matches: 5. The CDR3 sequence: CASSPPDRGTEAFF. For the CDR3, the DNA is TGTGCCAGCAGCCCCCCGGACAGGGGCACTGAAGCTTTCTTT.

The chain links TRBV11-2 to TRBJ2-1; TRBD2 agrees at 7 bases. The CDR3 is 16 amino acids. V trimming: 1 base; J trimming: 4 bases; junction bases outside the gene matches: 7. Germline values: CDR1 SGHAT, CDR2 FQNNGV. The CDR3 region is CASSLVAGRAYNEQFF. DNA for the CDR3: TGTGCCAGCAGCTTAGTAGCGGGCCGTGCTTACAATGAGCAGTTCTTC.

The CDR3 loop reads CASSPVRAQNTEAFF. The CDR3 nucleotides read TGTGCCAGCTCACCAGTAAGGGCACAGAACACTGAAGCTTTCTTT. The rearrangement uses TRBV18 and TRBJ1-1; no firm D call. In germline, CDR1 is KGHSH, CDR2 LQKENI. This CDR3 is built from 15 residues. The V end was cut by 2 bases, the J end by 1 base, with 11 bases between.

In this sample, this clonotype turned up many times. CDR3: CASSVTAGSADTQYF. CDR3 sequence (DNA): TGTGCCAGCAGCGTGACAGCGGGTTCGGCAGATACGCAGTATTTT. The rearrangement joins TRBV9 to TRBJ2-3, with a tentative D call TRBD2 (6 bases). The V gene's germline CDR1 is SGDLS and CDR2 YYNGEE. Trimming took off 2 bases at V and 4 bases at J, with 14 bases between the two ends. CDR3 length: 15 amino acids. Full variable domain (rest looked up from reference TRBV9 and TRBJ2-3): DSGVTQTPKHLITATGQRVTLRCSPRSGDLSVYWYQQSLDQGLQFLIQYYNGEERAKGNILERFSAQQFPDLHSELNLSSLELGDSALYFCASSVTAGSADTQYFGPGTRLTVL.

This clonotype was counted between two and nine times. This chain links TRBV7-9 with TRBJ2-5; D not certain. CDR1 is SEHNR, CDR2 FQNEAQ, per germline (reference sequence). The CDR3 is made up of 13 amino acids. V was trimmed by 4 bases and J by 0 bases, leaving 6 bases between them. The CDR3 DNA reads as TGTGCCAGCAGCTCACTGTACCAAGAGACCCAGTACTTC. Protein sequence: CASSSLYQETQYF.

This clonotype was counted ten times or more. The chain recombines TRBV7-2 with TRBJ2-7; D is undetermined. V lost 3 bases and J lost 11, with 17 bases in between. The CDR3 extends over 13 amino acids. CDR1 is SGHTA and CDR2 is FQGNSA in the germline V gene. CDR3: CASSFEPWQDKYF. The CDR3 DNA follows: TGTGCCAGCAGCTTCGAACCCTGGCAGGATAAGTACTTC.

The sample holds a few counts of this clonotype. The chain is built from TRBV27 and TRBJ1-2; perhaps TRBD1 as D (6 bases). The germline CDR1 and CDR2 sequences are MNHEY and SMNVEV (reference sequence). The CDR3 length is 12 residues. V was cut by 3 bases and J by 8 bases, with 10 bases left in between. CDR3 residues: CASSFRGRGYTF. The CDR3 nucleotides are TGTGCCAGCAGTTTCAGGGGACGGGGCTACACCTTC.